Listed here are 10 T cell receptor beta chains from one sample, sequenced in a study of TIL therapy for anti-PD-1-resistant metastatic lung cancer. The libraries were made with immunoSEQ v3. The method was immunoSEQ multiplex PCR; TCRdb's version includes in-frame clones alone and lacks a portion of them. The sample has under 55,000 clones, 79% seen once. The time point was: pre-treatment sample, taken before nivolumab and TIL therapy. The sequencing used blood, collected at baseline. Every receptor here comes from a woman between 25 and 80 years old with non-small cell lung cancer.

The chain has TRBV7-9 and TRBJ2-7, with a tentative D call TRBD1 (5 bases). V lost 4 bases, J lost 3 bases, and 13 bases lay in between. CDR3 length equals 14 residues. Germline CDR1 SEHNR, CDR2 FQNEAQ (reference sequence). The CDR3 bases are TGTGCCAGCAGCTCCCAAGGACACTACTACGAGCAGTACTTC. Translating gives CASSSQGHYYEQYF.

This chain links TRBV5-6 with TRBJ2-3; D perhaps matches TRBD2 (5 bases). The CDR3 is 14 residues long. Deletions cut 2 bases from V and 4 bases from J, with 11 bases between. Germline-derived CDR1 and CDR2 are SGHDT and YYEEEE. The CDR3 region is CASSLEGLADTQYF. The CDR3 bases are TGTGCCAGCAGCTTAGAGGGTCTGGCAGATACGCAGTATTTT.

The chain links TRBV7-2 to TRBJ2-5; either TRBD1 or TRBD2 may supply D (5 bases each). The CDR3 extends over 13 amino acids. The V end lost 5 bases, the J end lost 3 bases, and 10 bases lay between the germline ends. The V gene's germline CDR1 is SGHTA and CDR2 FQGNSA. CDR3 residues: CASSGGAKETQYF. CDR3 sequence (DNA): TGTGCCAGCAGCGGGGGAGCTAAAGAGACCCAGTACTTC. Looking up the rest from reference TRBV7-2 and TRBJ2-5 gives the full variable domain: GAGVSQSPSNKVTEKGKDVELRCDPISGHTALYWYRQSLGQGLEFLIYFQGNSAPDKSGLPSDRFSAERTGGSVSTLTIQRTQQEDSAVYLCASSGGAKETQYFGPGTRLLVL.

This clone turned up a few times. Germline and junction disagree at one end, which may indicate a read error. The chain combines TRBV23-1 with TRBJ1-1, with D maybe TRBD1 (6 bases). TRBV23-1 is an ORF for which the function is uncertain. This CDR3 has 12 amino acids. DNA of the CDR3: TGCGCCAGCACCCTTAGAGGGAAACAGGGCTCCTTT. It encodes CASTLRGKQGSF.

The genes are TRBV6-6 and TRBJ2-3; D unresolved. Trimming took 7 bases from V and 0 from J, leaving 5 bases between them. CDR1 and CDR2 from the germline V gene are MNHNY and SVGAGI (reference sequence). The CDR3 runs to 12 residues. The CDR3 loop reads CASTASTDTQYF. Here the CDR3 DNA reads TGTGCCAGCACCGCAAGCACAGATACGCAGTATTTT.

This clone was recorded once. The chain has TRBV10-1 and TRBJ2-2; no firm D call. This CDR3 is built from 12 residues. V was pared by 6 bases and J by 6 bases, with 8 bases between. Per germline, CDR1 WNHNN and CDR2 SYGVQD (reference sequence). CDR3 coding DNA: TGCGCCAGCAGATTTGATTCCGGGGAGCTGTTTTTT. This encodes CASRFDSGELFF.

This rearrangement joins TRBV11-2 to TRBJ2-7; 11 bases align to TRBD1. The germline V gene has CDR1 SGHAT and CDR2 FQNNGV. The CDR3 length is 14 residues. With V trimmed by 6 bases and J by 2 bases, 3 bases remained unmatched. CDR3 in DNA: TGTGCCAGCAGGAGGACAGGGGGCGCCTACGAGCAGTACTTC. It yields the protein CASRRTGGAYEQYF.

This sequence joins TRBV5-1 and TRBJ1-1; 8 bases fit TRBD1. The length of the CDR3 is 14 residues. Germline V gene lookup returns CDR1 SGHRS and CDR2 YFSETQ. J gave up 7 bases and V 3 bases, and 8 bases lay outside the gene matches. CDR3 DNA: TGCGCCAGCAGCTCAACACAGGGGGTTGGTGAAGCTTTCTTT. Amino acids: CASSSTQGVGEAFF.

This chain links TRBV29-1 with TRBJ2-7; the D gene is possibly TRBD1 (6 bases). Germline V lookup: CDR1 SQVTM, CDR2 ANQGSEA. Trimming left V 4 bases short and J 4 bases short, with 14 bases between. The CDR3 is 13 residues long. The CDR3 DNA is TGCAGCGTTGTTACCAGGGGTTCATACGAGCAGTACTTC. It codes for CSVVTRGSYEQYF.

The chain is built from TRBV7-9 and TRBJ2-7, with TRBD2 matching over 12 bases. V trimming: 0 bases; J trimming: 4 bases; junction bases outside the gene matches: 13. This CDR3 has 19 amino acids. Germline V gene data show CDR1 as SEHNR and CDR2 as FQNEAQ (reference sequence). The CDR3 nucleotides are TGTGCCAGCAGCTTAGCGAGGGGACTAGCGGGCGGCGGGTCATACGAGCAGTACTTC. The encoded protein is CASSLARGLAGGGSYEQYF.